The text below deals with one TCR beta chain. Germline CDR1 is SQVTM and CDR2 is ANQGSEA. V gave up 6 bases and J gave up 3 bases, with 9 bases separating them. The CDR3 has 11 amino acids. This specimen comes from a study of tumor T cells in aggressive B-cell lymphoma. Libraries were prepared by immunoSEQ multiplex PCR; TCRdb keeps only in-frame clonotypes and omits some of them. The sample shows 3,900 or so clones, roughly 90% of them seen only once. This chain uses TRBV29-1 with TRBJ2-7, with D possibly matching TRBD1 (6 bases). This clonotype was obtained from an adult with diffuse large B cell lymphoma. Source material: tumor tissue. CDR3 region: CSVQGNYEQYF. DNA for the CDR3: TGCAGCGTGCAGGGGAACTACGAGCAGTACTTC.